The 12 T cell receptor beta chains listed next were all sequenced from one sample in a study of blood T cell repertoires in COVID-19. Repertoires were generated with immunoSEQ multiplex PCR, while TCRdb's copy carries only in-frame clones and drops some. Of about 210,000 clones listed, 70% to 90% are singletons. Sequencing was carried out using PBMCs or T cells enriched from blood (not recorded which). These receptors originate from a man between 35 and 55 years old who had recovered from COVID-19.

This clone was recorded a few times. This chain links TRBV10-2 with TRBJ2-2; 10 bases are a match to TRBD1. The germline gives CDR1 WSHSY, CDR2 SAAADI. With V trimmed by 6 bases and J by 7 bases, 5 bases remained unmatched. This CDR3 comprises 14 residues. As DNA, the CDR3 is TGCGCCAGCAGGACGGGACAGGGGTACGGGGAGCTGTTTTTT. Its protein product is CASRTGQGYGELFF.

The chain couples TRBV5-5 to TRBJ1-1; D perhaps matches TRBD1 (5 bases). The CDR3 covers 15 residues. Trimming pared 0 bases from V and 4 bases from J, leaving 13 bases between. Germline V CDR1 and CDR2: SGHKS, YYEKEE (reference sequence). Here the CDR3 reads CASSLGRDRSTEAFF. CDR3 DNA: TGTGCCAGCAGCTTGGGCAGGGATAGGAGCACTGAAGCTTTCTTT. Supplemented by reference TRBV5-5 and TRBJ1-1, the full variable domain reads DAGVTQSPTHLIKTRGQQVTLRCSPISGHKSVSWYQQVLGQGPQFIFQYYEKEERGRGNFPDRFSARQFPNYSSELNVNALLLGDSALYLCASSLGRDRSTEAFFGQGTRLTVV.

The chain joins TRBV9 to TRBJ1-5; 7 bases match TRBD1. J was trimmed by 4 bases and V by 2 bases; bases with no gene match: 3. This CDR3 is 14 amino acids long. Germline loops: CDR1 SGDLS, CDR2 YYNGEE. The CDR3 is CASSVGQDNQPQHF. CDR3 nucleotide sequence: TGTGCCAGCAGCGTTGGACAGGATAATCAGCCCCAGCATTTT. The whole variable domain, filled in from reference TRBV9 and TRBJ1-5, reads DSGVTQTPKHLITATGQRVTLRCSPRSGDLSVYWYQQSLDQGLQFLIQYYNGEERAKGNILERFSAQQFPDLHSELNLSSLELGDSALYFCASSVGQDNQPQHFGDGTRLSIL.

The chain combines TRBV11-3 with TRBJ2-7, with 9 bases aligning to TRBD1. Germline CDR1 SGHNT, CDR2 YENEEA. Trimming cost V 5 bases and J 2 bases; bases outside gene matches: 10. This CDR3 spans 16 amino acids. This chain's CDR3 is CASSPTGTGNPYEQYF. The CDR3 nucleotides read TGTGCCAGCAGCCCTACCGGGACAGGGAATCCCTACGAGCAGTACTTC.

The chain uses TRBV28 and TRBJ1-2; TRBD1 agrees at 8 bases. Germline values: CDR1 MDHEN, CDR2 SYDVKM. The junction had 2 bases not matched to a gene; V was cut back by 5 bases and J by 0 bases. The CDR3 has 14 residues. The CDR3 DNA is TGTGCCAGCAGTCCAGGGGGCCCTAACTATGGCTACACCTTC. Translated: CASSPGGPNYGYTF.

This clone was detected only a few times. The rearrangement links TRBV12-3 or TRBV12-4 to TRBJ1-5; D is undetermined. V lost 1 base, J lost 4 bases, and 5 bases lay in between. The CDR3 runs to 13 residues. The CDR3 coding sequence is TGTGCCAGCAGTTTAGATAGAAATCAGCCCCAGCATTTT. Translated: CASSLDRNQPQHF.

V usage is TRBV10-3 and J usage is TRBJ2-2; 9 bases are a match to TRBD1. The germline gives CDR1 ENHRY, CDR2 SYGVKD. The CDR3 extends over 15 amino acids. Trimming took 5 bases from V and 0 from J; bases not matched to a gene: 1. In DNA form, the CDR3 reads TGTGCCATCAGTACAGGGGGCTCGAACACCGGGGAGCTGTTTTTT. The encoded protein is CAISTGGSNTGELFF.

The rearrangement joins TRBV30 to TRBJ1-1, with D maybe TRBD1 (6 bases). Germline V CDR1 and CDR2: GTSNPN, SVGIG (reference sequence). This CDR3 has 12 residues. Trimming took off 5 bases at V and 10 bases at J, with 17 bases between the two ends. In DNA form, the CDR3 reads TGTGCCTGGTCTCTGGGGACAAATATAGCTTTCTTT. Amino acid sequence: CAWSLGTNIAFF.

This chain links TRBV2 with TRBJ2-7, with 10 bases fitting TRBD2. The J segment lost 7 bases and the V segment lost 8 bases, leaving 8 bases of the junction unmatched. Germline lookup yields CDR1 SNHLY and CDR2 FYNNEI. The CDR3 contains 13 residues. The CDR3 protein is CASLKLAGSEQYF. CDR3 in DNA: TGTGCCAGCCTGAAACTAGCGGGATCTGAGCAGTACTTC.

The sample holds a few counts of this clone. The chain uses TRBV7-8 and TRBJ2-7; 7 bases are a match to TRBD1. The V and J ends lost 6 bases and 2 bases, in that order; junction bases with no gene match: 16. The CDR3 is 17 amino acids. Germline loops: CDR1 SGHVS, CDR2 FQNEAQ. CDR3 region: CASSKNSGGSYTYEQYF. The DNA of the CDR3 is TGTGCCAGCAGTAAGAATTCAGGGGGTTCTTACACCTACGAGCAGTACTTC.

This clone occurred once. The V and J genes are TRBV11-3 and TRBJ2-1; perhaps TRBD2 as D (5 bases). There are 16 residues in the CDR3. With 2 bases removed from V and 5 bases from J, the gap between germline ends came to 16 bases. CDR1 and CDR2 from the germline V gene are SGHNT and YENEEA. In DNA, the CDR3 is TGTGCCAGCAGCTTAAACCGTTGGGCGAGGGACAATGAGCAGTTCTTC. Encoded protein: CASSLNRWARDNEQFF.

Written as DNA, the CDR3 is TGTGCCAGTACCAACGTGGCAAGCTCCTATAATTCACCCCTCCACTTT. Translating it yields CASTNVASSYNSPLHF. The chain joins TRBV19 to TRBJ1-6; D is uncertain. CDR3 length: 16 residues. V gave up 7 bases and J gave up 0 bases, with 13 bases separating them. Germline V gene data show CDR1 as LNHDA and CDR2 as SQIVND (reference sequence).